Listed below are T cell receptor beta chains from one sample, sequenced in a study of blood T cell repertoires in COVID-19. Sequencing was performed with immunoSEQ multiplex PCR; in TCRdb, only in-frame clones are kept and a portion is missing. Of about 220,000 clones in the sample, around 82% were seen once. The specimen was peripheral blood. These receptor sequences come from an elderly woman with acute or convalescent COVID-19. Both conserved end residues are trimmed from each CDR3. Fields, in order: J gene, CDR3 length, clone size, V gene, D gene, CDR3 protein. D genes are given only for firm matches. Size is stated for part of the rows, as once, few or many counts, or as a class when the clone is expanded.

TRBJ1-1 12 NA TRBV27 NA ASSMQGLGTEAF
TRBJ1-2 11 NA TRBV29-1 NA SVEQGGGSGYT
TRBJ2-1 14 NA TRBV2 TRBD2 ASSEDLAGGLNEQF
TRBJ1-2 11 NA TRBV6-5 NA ASSQRRVYGYT
TRBJ2-1 16 NA TRBV3-1/TRBV3-2 TRBD2 ASSRGTSLTSSYNEQF
TRBJ1-3 15 NA TRBV18 NA ASSPPSRGRVGNTIY
TRBJ1-2 12 NA TRBV6-5 NA ASSYSRERDGYT
TRBJ1-2 15 NA TRBV21-1 NA ASSKNDTTVGDYGYT
TRBJ2-7 12 NA TRBV7-2 TRBD2 ASSLGGGEYEQY
TRBJ2-5 14 few TRBV5-1 TRBD1 ASSLGTGGMEETQY
TRBJ1-1 13 once TRBV7-2 NA ASSLSAPMSAEAF
TRBJ2-7 12 NA TRBV4-2 TRBD2 ASSPIAGGYEQY
TRBJ1-1 12 NA TRBV5-8 TRBD1 ASSPGTGGRVAF
TRBJ2-3 13 NA TRBV28 NA ASSNRPRFTDTQY
TRBJ2-3 14 NA TRBV5-1 TRBD2 ASSARLAGGTDTQY
TRBJ1-5 15 NA TRBV5-1 TRBD1 ASSAGTGTGSNQPQH
TRBJ1-1 10 NA TRBV6-5 NA ASRDVNTEAF
TRBJ1-6 10 NA TRBV25-1 NA ASSSSGSPLH
TRBJ2-2 15 NA TRBV3-1/TRBV3-2 TRBD2 ASSHLRGGANTGELF
TRBJ2-7 10 NA TRBV7-8 NA ASSISSYEQY
TRBJ2-3 13 NA TRBV7-2 TRBD2 ASSNRLAGGDTQY
TRBJ2-1 14 NA TRBV19 NA ASSIDSAGAYNEQF
TRBJ2-3 11 NA TRBV7-2 NA ASSFKRADTQY
TRBJ2-3 11 NA TRBV15 NA ATSIHSQQAQY
TRBJ2-5 14 NA TRBV11-2 TRBD2 ASSLAASGGEETQY
TRBJ1-2 12 NA TRBV19 NA ASRATVQISGYT
TRBJ2-7 9 NA TRBV29-1 NA SVRGVYEQY
TRBJ1-2 14 NA TRBV11-2 NA ASSPLTAGSPYGYT
TRBJ2-7 12 NA TRBV28 TRBD1 ASNTGTGGYEQY
TRBJ2-5 13 once TRBV19 TRBD1 ASSSPGTEQETQY
TRBJ1-5 13 NA TRBV7-2 TRBD1 ASSARQGRNQPQH
TRBJ1-6 12 NA TRBV25-1 NA ASSESGFTSPLH
TRBJ2-3 12 NA TRBV7-9 NA ASSSGVSTDTQY
TRBJ2-5 14 NA TRBV7-2 NA ASSLAMGAGAETQY
TRBJ1-5 13 NA TRBV6-2/TRBV6-3 TRBD1 ASSYPTGQGASQH
TRBJ1-5 15 once TRBV11-3 NA ASSLYNRRGSNQPQH
TRBJ1-2 11 NA TRBV12-3/TRBV12-4 NA ASSLGRVDGYT
TRBJ2-4 16 NA TRBV19 TRBD2 ASSMSSGGDIAKNIQY
TRBJ1-2 11 NA TRBV21-1 NA ASSKLPVYGYT
TRBJ2-5 13 NA TRBV7-2 TRBD2 ASKAVAGRQETQY
TRBJ1-2 14 NA TRBV24-1 NA ATSDSTGTGDYGYT
TRBJ1-1 11 NA TRBV12-3/TRBV12-4 NA ASSLDTGSEAF
TRBJ2-3 12 NA TRBV5-4 NA ASSLYSSPDTQY
TRBJ2-2 14 NA TRBV9 TRBD2 ASSAATSGGSGELF
TRBJ2-5 13 once TRBV15 NA ATSLDLGGQETQY
TRBJ1-2 11 NA TRBV24-1 NA ATSDRGADGYT
TRBJ2-1 13 NA TRBV6-2/TRBV6-3 TRBD2 ASSYRPSGYNEQF
TRBJ2-2 13 NA TRBV10-3 NA AISVVQGSTGELF
TRBJ1-1 14 NA TRBV19 TRBD1 ASSRDRGVLDTEAF
TRBJ1-6 13 NA TRBV19 TRBD1 ASSIEGTEHSPLH
TRBJ1-1 11 NA TRBV11-3 NA ASSLGEDTEAF
TRBJ2-2 16 NA TRBV4-1 TRBD2 ASSQAIGGGPLFGELF
TRBJ2-7 12 few TRBV7-2 TRBD1 ASSTGQGPYEQY
TRBJ2-2 14 NA TRBV7-8 NA ASSPITGRNTGELF
TRBJ2-6 13 NA TRBV30 NA AWGGLNSGANVLT
TRBJ1-2 12 NA TRBV7-9 NA ASSLDRFPSGYT
TRBJ2-2 14 NA TRBV5-4 NA ASSAPGTPSTGELF
TRBJ2-7 13 NA TRBV5-4 TRBD1 ASSLGGTGGYEQY
TRBJ1-1 11 NA TRBV11-3 NA ASSFRVNTEAF
TRBJ1-4 12 NA TRBV18 TRBD1 ASSLLDRDEKLF